One and the same sample provided the 12 T cell receptor beta chains below, sequenced in a study of blood T cell repertoires in COVID-19. Profiling relied on immunoSEQ multiplex PCR, and the TCRdb table lists in-frame clones only, not all of them. Of 120,000 or so clones listed, 85% to 90% are singletons. Sequenced: peripheral blood. Every receptor here comes from a human donor in a cohort sampled during active COVID-19.

This sequence joins TRBV29-1 and TRBJ1-2; perhaps TRBD1 as D (6 bases). Germline lookup yields CDR1 SQVTM and CDR2 ANQGSEA. V was trimmed by 3 bases and J by 4 bases, leaving 15 bases between them. This CDR3 is built from 14 residues. CDR3 DNA: TGCAGCGTTGAGAGGGCCAACAGGGCCTATGGCTACACCTTC. It translates to CSVERANRAYGYTF.

This clone has just one count. The rearrangement uses TRBV5-6 and TRBJ1-5; D unresolved. The V gene lost 4 bases and the J gene lost 4 bases, with 9 bases spanning the gap. In germline, CDR1 is SGHDT, CDR2 YYEEEE. The CDR3 sequence is 13 residues long. This CDR3 reads CASSGSANQPQHF. For the CDR3, the DNA is TGTGCCAGCAGCGGGAGCGCTAATCAGCCCCAGCATTTT.

This clone was detected once. This chain links TRBV6-5 with TRBJ1-2; 8 nucleotides match TRBD1. V lost 6 bases and J lost 1; bases outside the gene matches: 7. CDR1 and CDR2 from the germline V gene are MNHEY and SVGAGI. This CDR3 is 15 amino acids long. CDR3 coding DNA: TGTGCCAGCAGACCCGGACAGGGCCTTAACTATGGCTACACCTTC. Its protein product is CASRPGQGLNYGYTF.

This clone was counted between two and nine times. The rearrangement uses TRBV10-1 and TRBJ1-6; D is ambiguous. The V end was cut by 5 bases, the J end by 7 bases, with 15 bases between. The CDR3 contains 15 residues. CDR1 WNHNN and CDR2 SYGVQD come from the germline V gene (reference sequence). CDR3 in DNA: TGCGCCAGCAGTTCCCCTTTCGCGGAGAATTCACCCCTCCACTTT. Translated, it gives CASSSPFAENSPLHF.

The gene calls are TRBV5-1 and TRBJ1-2, with 10 bases aligning to TRBD1. Germline V gene lookup returns CDR1 SGHRS and CDR2 YFSETQ. The CDR3 covers 16 residues. After removal of 6 bases from V and 4 bases from J, the junction contained 12 bases not matched to a gene. The CDR3 DNA reads TGCGCCAGCAACTTAGGGGGACAGGGGATCCGCTATGGCTACACCTTC. Translated, it gives CASNLGGQGIRYGYTF.

V and J are TRBV4-1 and TRBJ2-3, with TRBD2 identical over 9 bases. The CDR3 spans 18 residues. V dropped 0 bases and J dropped 2; count of bases not matched to a gene: 9. Per the germline V gene, CDR1 is MGHRA and CDR2 is YSYEKL. Here the CDR3 DNA reads TGCGCCAGCAGCCAAGAAGAGGTCGCGGGAGGGTCCACAGATACGCAGTATTTT. Protein product: CASSQEEVAGGSTDTQYF.

The rearrangement joins TRBV28 to TRBJ2-1, with 7 bases identical to TRBD1. The V segment lost 3 bases and the J segment 5 bases; nucleotides outside the gene matches: 7. The V gene's germline CDR1 is MDHEN and CDR2 SYDVKM. The CDR3 sequence is 15 residues long. The CDR3 sequence: CASSFRGLSHNEQFF. The CDR3 DNA sequence: TGTGCCAGCAGTTTTAGGGGGCTTTCCCACAATGAGCAGTTCTTC.

This clone came up once. The CDR3 DNA follows: TGTGCCAGCTCACCCCCTTCCGTGAACACTGAAGCTTTCTTT. It specifies CASSPPSVNTEAFF. The rearrangement joins TRBV18 to TRBJ1-1; D unclear. The length of the CDR3 is 14 residues. Germline values: CDR1 KGHSH, CDR2 LQKENI. Trimming removed 3 bases at V and 0 bases at J, with 8 bases between.

This clone was counted between two and nine times. The chain is built from TRBV7-9 and TRBJ2-7; a possible D gene is TRBD2 (5 bases). CDR1 and CDR2 from the germline V gene are SEHNR and FQNEAQ (reference sequence). V lost 5 bases, J lost 2 bases, and 16 bases lay in between. This CDR3 comprises 15 residues. The CDR3 DNA reads as TGTGCCAGCAGCCCCCTGCTAAGGAGGACCTACGAGCAGTACTTC. Translation: CASSPLLRRTYEQYF.

Turning to this clone: A junction end diverges from the germline sequence, so it may reflect a read error. The chain employs TRBV7-7 and TRBJ2-1; TRBD2 aligns across 9 bases. There are 16 residues in the CDR3. CDR1 and CDR2 (germline): SSHAT, FNYEAQ (reference sequence). CDR3: CASSASGTSIVGEQFF. DNA of the CDR3: TGTGCTAGCAGCGCCTCCGGGACTAGCATCGTTGGTGAGCAGTTCTTC.

Only one count was recorded for this clone. The CDR3 DNA sequence: TGTGCCAGCAGCCCCGGGATCTATGGCTACACCTTC. Translated, it gives CASSPGIYGYTF. The chain couples TRBV14 to TRBJ1-2; D gene uncertain. The CDR3 is made up of 12 amino acids. The V end lost 4 bases, the J end lost 4 bases, and 7 bases lay between the germline ends. Germline V gene data show CDR1 as SGHDN and CDR2 as FVKESK.

This chain uses TRBV6-1 with TRBJ2-3; 11 positions match TRBD2. The CDR3 sequence is 17 residues long. Per the germline V gene, CDR1 is MNHNS and CDR2 is SASEGT. The V gene end was trimmed by 3 bases and the J gene end by 2 bases; junction bases not matched to a gene: 7. The CDR3 DNA reads TGTGCCAGCAGTGACTTTAGCGGGAGGGCCTACACAGATACGCAGTATTTT. This translates into CASSDFSGRAYTDTQYF.